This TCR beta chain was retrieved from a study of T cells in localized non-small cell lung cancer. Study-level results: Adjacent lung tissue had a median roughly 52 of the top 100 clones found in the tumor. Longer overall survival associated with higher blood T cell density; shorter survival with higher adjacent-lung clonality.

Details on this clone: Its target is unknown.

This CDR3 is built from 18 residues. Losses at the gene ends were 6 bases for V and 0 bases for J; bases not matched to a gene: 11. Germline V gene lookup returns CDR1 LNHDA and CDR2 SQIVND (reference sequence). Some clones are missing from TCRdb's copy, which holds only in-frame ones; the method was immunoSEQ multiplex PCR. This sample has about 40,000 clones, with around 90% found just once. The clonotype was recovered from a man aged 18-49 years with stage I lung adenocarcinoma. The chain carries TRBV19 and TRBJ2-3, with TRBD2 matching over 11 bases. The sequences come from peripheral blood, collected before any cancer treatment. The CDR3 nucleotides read TGTGCCAGTAGCGGAGGTAGCGGGGGGGCCCCTAGCACAGATACGCAGTATTTT. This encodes CASSGGSGGAPSTDTQYF. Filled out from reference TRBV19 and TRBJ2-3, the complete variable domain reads DGGITQSPKYLFRKEGQNVTLSCEQNLNHDAMYWYRQDPGQGLRLIYYSQIVNDFQKGDIAEGYSVSREKKESFPLTVTSAQKNPTAFYLCASSGGSGGAPSTDTQYFGPGTRLTVL.